These 25 T cell receptor beta chains were sequenced from one sample in a study of cytomegalovirus exposure and HLA in healthy donors. The repertoire was sequenced with immunoSEQ multiplex PCR; TCRdb's copy has only in-frame clones and lacks some. Of under 300,000 clones in the sample, 80% to 90% are singletons; the top ten hold 0.9% to 1.1%. Sequenced input: PBMCs. Receptor source: a woman in her late teens or twenties in good health and CMV-seronegative.

This chain joins TRBV9 and TRBJ2-3; 10 positions agree with TRBD1. The CDR3 contains 15 residues. The trim removed 4 bases at V and 1 base at J, leaving 3 bases unmatched. CDR1 and CDR2 (germline): SGDLS, YYNGEE. In DNA form, the CDR3 reads TGTGCCAGCAGCCGAGGGACAGGGGGCACAGATACGCAGTATTTT. Translating it yields CASSRGTGGTDTQYF.

Remarks on this clone: One junction end disagrees with the germline gene, perhaps due to a read error. This chain joins TRBV11-2 and TRBJ2-1; no definite D call. The CDR3 has 12 residues. The germline V gene has CDR1 SGHAT and CDR2 FQNNGV. CDR3 sequence: CASSSSDNEQFF. The CDR3, as DNA: TGTGCCAGCAGCTCCTCCGACAATGAGCAGTTCTTC.

The chain carries TRBV6-1 and TRBJ2-2, with D possibly being TRBD2 (6 bases). The CDR3 is 15 residues long. Germline assignment: CDR1 MNHNS and CDR2 SASEGT. V lost 4 bases to trimming and J lost 3 bases, with 12 bases between them. CDR3 sequence reads: CASSAGGLDTGELFF. CDR3 coding DNA: TGTGCCAGCAGTGCCGGGGGATTGGACACCGGGGAGCTGTTTTTT.

The rearrangement joins TRBV5-1 to TRBJ2-2; perhaps TRBD1 as D (6 bases). The V gene's germline CDR1 is SGHRS and CDR2 YFSETQ. The CDR3 extends over 13 amino acids. V was clipped by 7 bases and J by 2 bases, with 9 bases between them. The CDR3 region is CASAGVNTGELFF. The CDR3 region has the DNA TGCGCCAGCGCAGGGGTAAACACCGGGGAGCTGTTTTTT.

The rearrangement uses TRBV11-3 and TRBJ1-2, with TRBD1 identical over 8 bases. Trimming took 2 bases from V and 1 from J; bases not matched to a gene: 6. The CDR3 totals 16 residues. Germline V lookup: CDR1 SGHNT, CDR2 YENEEA. The DNA for the CDR3 is TGTGCCAGCAGCTTAAGCGGGACAGGAGTTAACTATGGCTACACCTTC. Amino acids: CASSLSGTGVNYGYTF.

The chain combines TRBV5-1 with TRBJ2-5; D uncertain. Trimming took 4 bases from V and 7 from J, leaving 17 bases between them. CDR1 and CDR2 from the germline V gene are SGHRS and YFSETQ. The CDR3 length is 14 residues. CDR3 residues: CASSDRLIRGTQYF. DNA of the CDR3: TGCGCCAGCAGCGACCGCCTCATCAGAGGGACCCAGTACTTC.

The chain recombines TRBV30 with TRBJ1-3; 7 nucleotides agree with TRBD1. Germline CDR1 reads GTSNPN; CDR2 reads SVGIG (reference sequence). The CDR3 sequence is 13 residues long. After removal of 0 bases from V and 8 bases from J, the junction contained 4 bases not matched to a gene. The CDR3 bases are TGTGCCTGGAGTGTCGCAGGGGGGCACACCATATATTTT. It yields the protein CAWSVAGGHTIYF.

The V and J genes are TRBV6-5 and TRBJ1-5; 8 nucleotides match TRBD1. CDR3 length: 15 residues. With V trimmed by 5 bases and J by 7 bases, 10 bases remained unmatched. CDR1 is MNHEY, CDR2 SVGAGI, per germline. CDR3 loop: CASSPDREVRQPQHF. The CDR3 DNA reads as TGTGCCAGCAGTCCGGACAGGGAGGTTCGGCAGCCCCAGCATTTT.

The chain has TRBV6-6 and TRBJ1-2; TRBD1 agrees at 7 bases. The V gene end was trimmed by 6 bases and the J gene end by 0 bases; junction bases not matched to a gene: 7. The CDR3 totals 15 residues. Germline values: CDR1 MNHNY, CDR2 SVGAGI (reference sequence). In DNA, the CDR3 is TGTGCCAGCAGCATCGGACAGGTTCCTAACTATGGCTACACCTTC. The encoded protein is CASSIGQVPNYGYTF.

The rearrangement links TRBV7-3 to TRBJ2-7; TRBD1 might be the D (6 bases). Trimming removed 4 bases at V and 5 bases at J, with 12 bases between. The CDR3 is 13 residues long. From germline, CDR1 is SGHTA and CDR2 FQGTGA. The chain's CDR3 is CASSSRSGDEQYF. The CDR3 DNA sequence: TGTGCCAGCAGCTCCCGGTCAGGGGACGAGCAGTACTTC.

V usage is TRBV9 and J usage is TRBJ2-1; weak D call: TRBD2 (7 bases). CDR1 is SGDLS, CDR2 YYNGEE, per germline. The CDR3 loop spans 13 amino acids. Trimming shortened V by 1 base and J by 8 bases, and 10 bases separated the two germline ends. CDR3 loop: CASSVLGGDEQFF. CDR3 in DNA: TGTGCCAGCAGCGTACTAGGGGGGGATGAGCAGTTCTTC.

This clone has only a few counts. The chain carries TRBV19 and TRBJ2-7, with 11 positions matching TRBD1. Germline CDR1 and CDR2: LNHDA and SQIVND (reference sequence). The CDR3 sequence is 13 residues long. V trimming: 10 bases; J trimming: 2 bases; junction bases outside the gene matches: 4. CDR3 region: CATRTGGTYEQYF. CDR3 DNA: TGTGCCACCAGGACAGGGGGCACCTACGAGCAGTACTTC.

The chain links TRBV18 to TRBJ1-1; 7 bases are a match to TRBD1. J lost 0 bases, V lost 4 bases, and 5 bases had no gene match. Germline assignment: CDR1 KGHSH and CDR2 LQKENI. The CDR3 loop spans 15 amino acids. The CDR3 protein is CASSQQGQMNTEAFF. CDR3 nucleotide sequence: TGTGCCAGCTCACAACAGGGACAGATGAACACTGAAGCTTTCTTT.

The chain couples TRBV27 to TRBJ2-1; no clear D. CDR1 and CDR2 (germline): MNHEY, SMNVEV (reference sequence). The CDR3 runs 12 residues. The V end lost 8 bases, the J end lost 6 bases, and 11 bases lay between the germline ends. This chain's CDR3 is CASVDIGNEQFF. In nucleotides, the CDR3 is TGTGCCAGCGTCGACATCGGCAATGAGCAGTTCTTC.

V gene TRBV4-3 combines with J gene TRBJ2-1; D not certain. Per germline, CDR1 LGHNA and CDR2 YSLEER. The ends were cut back, 0 bases at V and 3 bases at J, with 15 bases in the middle. The CDR3 spans 17 residues. This CDR3 is CASSQDGPGILYNEQFF. The CDR3 DNA reads as TGCGCCAGCAGCCAAGATGGCCCAGGTATCCTCTACAATGAGCAGTTCTTC.

This chain connects TRBV2 to TRBJ2-1; 10 positions agree with TRBD1. J gave up 4 bases and V 10 bases, and 4 bases lay outside the gene matches. CDR3 length: 13 amino acids. Germline V CDR1 and CDR2: SNHLY, FYNNEI. The CDR3 nucleotides read TGTGCCACTGGGACAGGGGATTACAATGAGCAGTTCTTC. Protein: CATGTGDYNEQFF.

This chain links TRBV18 with TRBJ2-7; 12 nucleotides align to TRBD2. Germline CDR1 reads KGHSH; CDR2 reads LQKENI. The CDR3 consists of 16 residues. Losses at the gene ends were 0 bases for V and 2 bases for J; bases not matched to a gene: 2. The DNA for the CDR3 is TGTGCCAGCTCACCACCGACTAGCGGGGGTACCTACGAGCAGTACTTC. It codes for CASSPPTSGGTYEQYF.

The V gene is TRBV27, the J gene TRBJ2-7; 7 bases fit TRBD1. The germline V gene encodes CDR1 MNHEY and CDR2 SMNVEV (reference sequence). The CDR3 covers 13 residues. The junction had 10 bases not matched to a gene; V was cut back by 8 bases and J by 6 bases. The CDR3 nucleotides are TGTGCCAGCTACAGACAGGGATCGGGCGAGCAGTACTTC. This sequence encodes CASYRQGSGEQYF.

V usage is TRBV9 and J usage is TRBJ2-1; 11 bases match TRBD2. Unmatched junction bases numbered 9, after V lost 1 base and J lost 9 bases. This CDR3 has 16 amino acids. Germline CDR1 reads SGDLS; CDR2 reads YYNGEE. The CDR3 is CASSVSVSGGDGEQFF. In nucleotides, the CDR3 is TGTGCCAGCAGCGTAAGCGTTAGCGGGGGGGACGGTGAGCAGTTCTTC.

J is TRBJ1-1 and V is TRBV30; D is ambiguous. V was clipped by 0 bases and J by 1 base, with 12 bases between them. This CDR3 spans 15 amino acids. The germline CDR1 and CDR2 sequences are GTSNPN and SVGIG (reference sequence). CDR3: CAWSVFFFRNTEAFF. DNA of the CDR3: TGTGCCTGGAGTGTATTTTTTTTTCGGAACACTGAAGCTTTCTTT. The variable domain in full, with the rest retrieved from reference TRBV30 and TRBJ1-1, is SQTIHQWPATLVQPVGSPLSLECTVEGTSNPNLYWYRQAAGRGLQLLFYSVGIGQISSEVPQNLSASRPQDRQFILSSKKLLLSDSGFYLCAWSVFFFRNTEAFFGQGTRLTVV.

The chain employs TRBV6-5 and TRBJ1-1, with D unresolved. The CDR3 consists of 14 residues. Trimming took off 5 bases at V and 2 bases at J, with 12 bases between the two ends. Germline CDR1 MNHEY, CDR2 SVGAGI. The CDR3 loop reads CASSQSAENTEAFF. CDR3 coding DNA: TGTGCCAGCAGTCAATCCGCGGAAAACACTGAAGCTTTCTTT.

This chain joins TRBV28 and TRBJ1-5; 7 nucleotides match TRBD1. Germline values: CDR1 MDHEN, CDR2 SYDVKM. With 4 bases clipped from V and 6 bases from J, the junction kept 18 bases outside the gene matches. The CDR3 spans 18 residues. The CDR3 reads CASSWEMETGLPSQPQHF. CDR3 in DNA: TGTGCCAGCAGTTGGGAGATGGAGACAGGGCTACCTAGTCAGCCCCAGCATTTT.

V and J are TRBV5-6 and TRBJ1-6, with D hard to call. CDR3 length equals 13 residues. Germline V gene lookup returns CDR1 SGHDT and CDR2 YYEEEE. Trimming stripped 3 bases from V and 4 bases from J, with 5 bases between. The CDR3 loop is CASSSTYNSPLHF. Written as DNA, the CDR3 is TGTGCCAGCAGCTCGACTTATAATTCACCCCTCCACTTT.

The gene calls are TRBV6-6 and TRBJ1-2; TRBD1 agrees at 7 bases. The CDR3 consists of 13 residues. Germline V gene lookup returns CDR1 MNHNY and CDR2 SVGAGI (reference sequence). J lost 8 bases, V lost 2 bases, and 5 bases had no gene match. The CDR3 loop is CASSYDREGGYTF. CDR3 bases: TGTGCCAGCAGTTACGACAGGGAAGGAGGCTACACCTTC.

The chain has TRBV30 and TRBJ1-2; a weak D match, TRBD1 (5 bases). CDR1 and CDR2 from the germline V gene are GTSNPN and SVGIG (reference sequence). This CDR3 is 14 amino acids long. Trimming pared 1 base from V and 8 bases from J, leaving 17 bases between. The DNA of the CDR3 is TGTGCCTGGAGTGGGGCCGGCGGGGGTGTGGGCTACACCTTC. Translated: CAWSGAGGGVGYTF.